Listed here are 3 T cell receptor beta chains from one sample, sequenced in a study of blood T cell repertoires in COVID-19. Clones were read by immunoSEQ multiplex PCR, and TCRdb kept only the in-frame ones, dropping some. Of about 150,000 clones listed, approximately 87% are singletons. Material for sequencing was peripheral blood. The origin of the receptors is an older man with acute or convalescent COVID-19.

The CDR3 loop is CASSRPGTTGELFF. The CDR3 DNA sequence: TGTGCCAGCAGTAGGCCAGGCACCACCGGGGAGCTGTTTTTT. This sequence joins TRBV28 and TRBJ2-2; D uncertain. Germline CDR1 MDHEN, CDR2 SYDVKM. There are 14 residues in the CDR3. Trimming cost V 5 bases and J 4 bases, with 11 bases left between them.

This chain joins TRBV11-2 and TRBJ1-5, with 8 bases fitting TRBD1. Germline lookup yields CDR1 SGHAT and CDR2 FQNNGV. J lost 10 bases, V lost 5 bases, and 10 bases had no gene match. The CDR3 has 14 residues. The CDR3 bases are TGTGCCAGCAGCCCACAGGGGGGTGGTGAACCCCAGCATTTT. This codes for CASSPQGGGEPQHF.

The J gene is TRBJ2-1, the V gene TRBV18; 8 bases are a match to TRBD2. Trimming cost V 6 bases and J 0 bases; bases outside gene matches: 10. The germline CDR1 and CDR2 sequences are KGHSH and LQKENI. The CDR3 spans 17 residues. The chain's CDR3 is CASSPFASGSSYNEQFF. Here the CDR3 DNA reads TGTGCCAGCTCGCCCTTCGCCAGCGGGAGCTCCTACAATGAGCAGTTCTTC.